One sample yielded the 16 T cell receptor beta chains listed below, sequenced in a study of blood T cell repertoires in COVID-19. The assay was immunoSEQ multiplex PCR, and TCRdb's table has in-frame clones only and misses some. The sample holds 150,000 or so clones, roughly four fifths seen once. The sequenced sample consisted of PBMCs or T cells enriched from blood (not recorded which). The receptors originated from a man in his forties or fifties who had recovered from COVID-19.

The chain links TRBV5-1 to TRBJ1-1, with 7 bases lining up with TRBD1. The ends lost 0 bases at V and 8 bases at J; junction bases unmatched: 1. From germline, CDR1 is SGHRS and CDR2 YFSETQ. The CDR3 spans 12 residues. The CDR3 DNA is TGCGCCAGCAGCTTGGTACAGGGGGAAGCTTTCTTT. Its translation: CASSLVQGEAFF.

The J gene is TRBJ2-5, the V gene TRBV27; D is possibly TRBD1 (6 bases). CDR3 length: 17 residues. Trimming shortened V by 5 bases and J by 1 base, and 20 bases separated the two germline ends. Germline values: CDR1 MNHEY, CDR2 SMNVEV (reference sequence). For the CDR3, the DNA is TGTGCCAGCAGTGCGTACAGGGCCTCGGTACCCCAAGAGACCCAGTACTTC. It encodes CASSAYRASVPQETQYF.

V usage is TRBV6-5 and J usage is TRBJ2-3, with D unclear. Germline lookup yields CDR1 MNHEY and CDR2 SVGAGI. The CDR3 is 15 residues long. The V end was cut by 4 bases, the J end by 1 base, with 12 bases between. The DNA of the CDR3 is TGTGCCAGCAGTTTACTCGCGCAGGGCACAGATACGCAGTATTTT. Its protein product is CASSLLAQGTDTQYF.

The CDR3 nucleotides read TGTGCCAGCATCGACAGGGCTCAAGAGACCCAGTACTTC. It specifies CASIDRAQETQYF. V usage is TRBV12-3 or TRBV12-4 and J usage is TRBJ2-5, with 7 bases fitting TRBD1. This CDR3 spans 13 amino acids. The V segment lost 7 bases and the J segment 2 bases; nucleotides outside the gene matches: 4.

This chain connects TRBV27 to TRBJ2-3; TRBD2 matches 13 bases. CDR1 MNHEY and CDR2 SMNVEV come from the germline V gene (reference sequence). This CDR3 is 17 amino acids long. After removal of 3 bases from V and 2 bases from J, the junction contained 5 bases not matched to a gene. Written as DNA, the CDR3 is TGTGCCAGCAGTTTTACTAGCGGGGGGGGATTCACAGATACGCAGTATTTT. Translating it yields CASSFTSGGGFTDTQYF.

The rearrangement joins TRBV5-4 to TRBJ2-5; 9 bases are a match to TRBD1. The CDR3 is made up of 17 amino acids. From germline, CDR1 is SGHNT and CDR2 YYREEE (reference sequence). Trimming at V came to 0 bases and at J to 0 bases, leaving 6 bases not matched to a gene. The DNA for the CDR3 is TGTGCCAGCAGCTTGGGAGGGACAGGGTTGTACCAAGAGACCCAGTACTTC. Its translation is CASSLGGTGLYQETQYF.

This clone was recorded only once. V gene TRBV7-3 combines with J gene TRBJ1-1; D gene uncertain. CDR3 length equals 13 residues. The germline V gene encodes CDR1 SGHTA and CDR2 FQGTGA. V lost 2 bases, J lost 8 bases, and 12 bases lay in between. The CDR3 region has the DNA TGTGCCAGCAGCTTAGATCGGGGAACCGAAGCTTTCTTT. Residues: CASSLDRGTEAFF.

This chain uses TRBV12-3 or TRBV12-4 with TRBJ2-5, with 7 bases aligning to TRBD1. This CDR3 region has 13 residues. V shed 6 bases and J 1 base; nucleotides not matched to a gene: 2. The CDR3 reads CASRRDSQETQYF. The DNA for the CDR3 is TGTGCCAGCAGGAGGGACAGCCAAGAGACCCAGTACTTC.

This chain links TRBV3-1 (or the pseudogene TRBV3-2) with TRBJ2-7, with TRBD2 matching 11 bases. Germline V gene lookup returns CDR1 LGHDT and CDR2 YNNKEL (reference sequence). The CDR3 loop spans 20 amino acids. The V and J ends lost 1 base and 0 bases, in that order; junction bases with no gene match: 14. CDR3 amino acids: CASSQGHPGLAVRSSYEQYF. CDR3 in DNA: TGTGCCAGCAGCCAAGGACACCCGGGACTAGCGGTGAGGAGCTCCTACGAGCAGTACTTC.

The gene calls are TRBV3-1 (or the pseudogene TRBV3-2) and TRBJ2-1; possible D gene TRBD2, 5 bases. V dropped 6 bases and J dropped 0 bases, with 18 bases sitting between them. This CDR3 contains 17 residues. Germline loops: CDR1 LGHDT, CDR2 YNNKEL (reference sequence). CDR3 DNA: TGTGCCAGCAGTCCCGGGGTGAGGGTCAACTCCTACAATGAGCAGTTCTTC. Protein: CASSPGVRVNSYNEQFF.

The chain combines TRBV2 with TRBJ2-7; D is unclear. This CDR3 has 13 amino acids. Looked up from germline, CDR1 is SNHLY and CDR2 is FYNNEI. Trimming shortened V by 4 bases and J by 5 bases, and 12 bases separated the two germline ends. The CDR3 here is CASSVVRLDEQYF. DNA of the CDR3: TGTGCCAGCAGTGTCGTCAGGCTGGACGAGCAGTACTTC.

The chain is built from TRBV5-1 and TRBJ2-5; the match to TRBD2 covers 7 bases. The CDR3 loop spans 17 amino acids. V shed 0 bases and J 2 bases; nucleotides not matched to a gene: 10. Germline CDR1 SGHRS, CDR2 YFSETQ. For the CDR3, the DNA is TGCGCCAGCAGCTTGGGCTCCCAGCGGGGCCATCAAGAGACCCAGTACTTC. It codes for CASSLGSQRGHQETQYF.

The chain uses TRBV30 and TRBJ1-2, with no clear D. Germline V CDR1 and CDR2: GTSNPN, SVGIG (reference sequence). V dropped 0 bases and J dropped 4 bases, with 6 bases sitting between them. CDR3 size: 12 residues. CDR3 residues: CAWSVSGYGYTF. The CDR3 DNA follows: TGTGCCTGGAGTGTAAGCGGCTATGGCTACACCTTC.

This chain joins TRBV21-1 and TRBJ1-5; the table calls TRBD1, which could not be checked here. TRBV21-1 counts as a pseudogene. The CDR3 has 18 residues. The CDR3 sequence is CASSGTGGPNKAGQPQHF. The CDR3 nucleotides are TGTGCCAGCAGTGGGACAGGGGGCCCAAATAAAGCCGGTCAGCCCCAGCATTTT.

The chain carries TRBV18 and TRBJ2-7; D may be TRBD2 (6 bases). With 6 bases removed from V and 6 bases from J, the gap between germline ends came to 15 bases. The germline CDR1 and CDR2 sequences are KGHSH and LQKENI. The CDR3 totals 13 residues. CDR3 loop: CASSRLGPGEQYF. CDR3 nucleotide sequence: TGTGCCAGCTCGCGACTAGGCCCGGGCGAGCAGTACTTC.

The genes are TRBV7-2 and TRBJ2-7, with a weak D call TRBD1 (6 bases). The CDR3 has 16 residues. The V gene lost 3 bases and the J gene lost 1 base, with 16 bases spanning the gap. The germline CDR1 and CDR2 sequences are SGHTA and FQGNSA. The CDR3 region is CASSLDSNWISYEQYF. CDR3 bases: TGTGCCAGCAGCTTGGACAGCAACTGGATTTCCTACGAGCAGTACTTC.